A single sample gave rise to the 12 T cell receptor beta chains below, sequenced in a study of PD-L1 blockade in urothelial cancer (dated 2017 in TCRdb). In the paper's terms, the time point label means: peripheral blood 6 weeks after treatment start. The method behind the library was the immunoSEQ multiplex PCR assay. Sourced from immuneACCESS, this table was stored by TCRdb with only in-frame sequences that have V and J called. A share of the clones is absent; for the studies checked, an unresolved V gene accounts for under half, and the remainder has no known explanation. The sample table lists roughly 29,000 clones, 80% to 85% of them with a count of one. The ten largest clonotypes hold approximately 3.1% of the sample. Sequenced here: PBMCs, sampled around atezolizumab (anti-PD-L1) treatment. The origin of the receptors is an older man with urothelial cancer.

The rearrangement uses TRBV5-6 and TRBJ2-1; tentatively, D is TRBD1 (6 bases). Germline CDR1 SGHDT, CDR2 YYEEEE. The V end lost 4 bases, the J end lost 5 bases, and 10 bases lay between the germline ends. This CDR3 contains 13 residues. CDR3 sequence: CASSNGQNNEQFF. The CDR3 DNA reads TGTGCCAGCAGCAACGGACAGAACAATGAGCAGTTCTTC.

This clone has just a few counts. The genes are TRBV19 and TRBJ1-2; 7 bases agree with TRBD1. Germline CDR1 is LNHDA and CDR2 is SQIVND (reference sequence). CDR3 length equals 13 residues. V lost 6 bases, J lost 5 bases, and 6 bases stayed unmatched. The CDR3 bases are TGTGCCAGTAGGGCACAGGGGTTGTATGGCTACACCTTC. Translation: CASRAQGLYGYTF.

The CDR3 nucleotides read TGTGCCAGCAGTCCCGGACAGGGCGGGACTGAAGCTTTCTTT. This codes for CASSPGQGGTEAFF. This sequence joins TRBV28 and TRBJ1-1; 8 bases are shared with TRBD1. This CDR3 spans 14 amino acids. Germline values: CDR1 MDHEN, CDR2 SYDVKM. With V trimmed by 5 bases and J by 5 bases, 7 bases remained unmatched.

This chain uses TRBV5-6 with TRBJ2-1, with 14 bases matching TRBD2. The CDR3 spans 15 residues. The V and J ends lost 4 bases and 9 bases, in that order; junction bases with no gene match: 6. Germline V gene data show CDR1 as SGHDT and CDR2 as YYEEEE. CDR3: CASSRLAGGLGEQFF. The CDR3 DNA is TGTGCCAGCAGCAGACTAGCGGGGGGGCTTGGTGAGCAGTTCTTC. The entire variable domain, with the rest obtained from reference TRBV5-6 and TRBJ2-1, is as follows: DAGVTQSPTHLIKTRGQQVTLRCSPKSGHDTVSWYQQALGQGPQFIFQYYEEEERQRGNFPDRFSGHQFPNYSSELNVNALLLGDSALYLCASSRLAGGLGEQFFGPGTRLTVL.

The chain has TRBV11-1 and TRBJ2-6; D might be TRBD1 (5 bases). The V and J ends lost 11 bases and 3 bases respectively, with 20 bases between them. The germline V gene has CDR1 SGHAT and CDR2 FQDESV (reference sequence). This CDR3 comprises 16 residues. The CDR3 DNA is TGTGCCTGCTCCGCAGGGTTAAGACTTGGGGCCAACGTCCTGACTTTC. It is translated as CACSAGLRLGANVLTF.

This chain links TRBV14 with TRBJ2-7; D might be TRBD2 (6 bases). CDR3 length: 14 amino acids. In germline, CDR1 is SGHDN, CDR2 FVKESK. Trimming stripped 5 bases from V and 5 bases from J, with 16 bases between. The CDR3 reads CASSARESPHEQYF. CDR3 DNA sequence: TGTGCCAGCAGCGCGCGGGAATCTCCCCACGAGCAGTACTTC.

CDR3 coding DNA: TGTGCCAGCAGCCGACAGGGGCCTGGAAACACCATATATTTT. This gives the protein CASSRQGPGNTIYF. This chain links TRBV6-5 with TRBJ1-3, with 8 bases that match TRBD1. The CDR3 length is 14 residues. Per germline, CDR1 MNHEY and CDR2 SVGAGI. V was pared by 6 bases and J by 2 bases, with 3 bases of the junction left unmatched.

The chain uses TRBV7-9 and TRBJ1-2, with 7 nucleotides matching TRBD1. Germline CDR1 SEHNR, CDR2 FQNEAQ (reference sequence). V trimming: 5 bases; J trimming: 8 bases; junction bases outside the gene matches: 5. The CDR3 contains 12 residues. The CDR3 region is CASSKGAGGYTF. Written as DNA, the CDR3 is TGTGCCAGCAGCAAGGGGGCGGGAGGCTACACCTTC.

This clone has only a few counts. V gene TRBV19 combines with J gene TRBJ1-5, with 9 bases identical to TRBD1. Germline CDR1 is LNHDA and CDR2 is SQIVND (reference sequence). Trimming at V came to 3 bases and at J to 0 bases, leaving 3 bases not matched to a gene. The CDR3 extends over 16 amino acids. Here the CDR3 reads CASSIGQGFSNQPQHF. The CDR3 nucleotides read TGTGCCAGTAGTATCGGACAGGGGTTTAGCAATCAGCCCCAGCATTTT.

The chain combines TRBV11-1 with TRBJ2-2; 12 bases map to TRBD2. V lost 5 bases and J lost 7; bases outside the gene matches: 14. In germline, CDR1 is SGHAT, CDR2 FQDESV (reference sequence). This CDR3 contains 18 residues. CDR3 region: CASSRREASGGAVGELFF. DNA of the CDR3: TGTGCCAGCAGCCGAAGGGAGGCTAGCGGGGGGGCCGTCGGGGAGCTGTTTTTT.

V gene TRBV2 combines with J gene TRBJ2-3; 11 bases fit TRBD2. Looked up from germline, CDR1 is SNHLY and CDR2 is FYNNEI. The CDR3 covers 15 residues. V lost 6 bases to trimming and J lost 4 bases; unmatched junction nucleotides: 6. In DNA, the CDR3 is TGTGCCAGCAGCGCGACTAGCGGGACCCCAGATACGCAGTATTTT. The encoded protein is CASSATSGTPDTQYF. The variable domain in full, with the rest retrieved from reference TRBV2 and TRBJ2-3, is EPEVTQTPSHQVTQMGQEVILRCVPISNHLYFYWYRQILGQKVEFLVSFYNNEISEKSEIFDDQFSVERPDGSNFTLKIRSTKLEDSAMYFCASSATSGTPDTQYFGPGTRLTVL.

This clone has just one count. V is TRBV19 and J is TRBJ2-7, with 8 positions matching TRBD2. Germline V gives CDR1 LNHDA, CDR2 SQIVND (reference sequence). The ends lost 2 bases at V and 2 bases at J; junction bases unmatched: 5. The CDR3 runs to 15 residues. CDR3 region: CASSIRLAGTYEQYF. The CDR3 bases are TGTGCCAGTAGTATAAGGCTAGCGGGTACCTACGAGCAGTACTTC.